The source of this T cell receptor beta chain is a study of read filtering for tumor transcriptome and immune sequencing. This clonotype has only one observation. The junction and the germline gene differ at one end; a read error may be behind it. From approximately 430 ng of RNA, a library with molecular barcoded alpha/delta and beta/gamma adaptors was made. TCRdb recomputed calls from the reads with MiXCR, one row per CDR3 protein. The profile shows tens of thousands of distinct CDR3 sequences, approximately 17% of them singletons. The TCR sequence derives from a donor aged 40 or over with multiple myeloma. The sequenced sample consisted of a population of CD138-negative cells sorted from bone marrow.

The CDR3 sequence: CAISLSAAGESEQYF. The CDR3 DNA sequence: TGTGCCATCAGCTTATCGGCCGCAGGGGAATCCGAGCAGTACTTC. The rearrangement uses TRBV7-2 and TRBJ2-7; TRBD1 might be the D (6 bases). CDR3 length: 15 amino acids. Per the germline V gene, CDR1 is SGHTA and CDR2 is FQGNSA.